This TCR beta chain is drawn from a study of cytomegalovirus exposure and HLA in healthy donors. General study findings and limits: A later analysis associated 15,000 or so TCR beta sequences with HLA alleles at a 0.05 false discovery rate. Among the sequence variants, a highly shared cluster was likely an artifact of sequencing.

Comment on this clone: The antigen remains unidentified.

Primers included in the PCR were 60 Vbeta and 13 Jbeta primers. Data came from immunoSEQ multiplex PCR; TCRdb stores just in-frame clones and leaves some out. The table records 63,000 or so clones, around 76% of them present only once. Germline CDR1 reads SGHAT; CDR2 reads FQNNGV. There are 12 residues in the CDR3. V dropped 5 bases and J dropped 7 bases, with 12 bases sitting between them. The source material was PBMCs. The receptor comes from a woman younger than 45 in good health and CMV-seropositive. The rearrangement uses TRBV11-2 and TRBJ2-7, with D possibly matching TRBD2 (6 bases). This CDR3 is CASSPGGVEQYF. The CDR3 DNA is TGTGCCAGCAGCCCGGGCGGGGTGGAGCAGTACTTC.